The following is a T cell receptor beta chain sequence with its context. Its antigen remains unidentified. The missing CDR3 end, 3 residues past where the read stops, is filled in from the germline J gene. The assay was immunoSEQ multiplex PCR, and TCRdb's table has in-frame clones only and misses some. This sample carries 8,500 to 13,000 clones, none of them present only once. This CDR3 is 14 amino acids long. V was cut by 7 bases and J by 1 base, with 14 bases left in between. Germline values: CDR1 LNHDA, CDR2 SQIVND (reference sequence). The data were obtained in a study of T cell clonality in common variable immunodeficiency. Overall study findings and caveats: In common variable immunodeficiency, TCR beta chains reportedly carried fewer deletions and N-nucleotide insertions.

The rearrangement joins TRBV19 to TRBJ2-7; maybe TRBD2 (5 bases). The clonotype was recovered from a human donor with common variable immunodeficiency. The sample comprised peripheral blood mononuclear cells. The CDR3 loop is CASTTDLASYEQYF. Incomplete CDR3 DNA: TGTGCCAGTACTACGGACTTAGCATCCTACGAG.